These 28 T cell receptor beta chains were all obtained from the same sample, sequenced in a study of graft-versus-host responses after intestinal transplantation (dated by TCRdb to the early 2020s). Library generation was performed with the immunoSEQ multiplex PCR assay. TCRdb took over this immuneACCESS table, retaining in-frame rearrangements with V and J assigned. Such tables are incomplete; in checked studies, under half of the missing clones stem from an unresolved V gene, and the remainder is unexplained. Here the sample has tens of thousands of clones; 90% to 95% occur a single time. The ten biggest clones cover more than 0.095% of the sample. The time point label, read with the paper, signifies: cells obtained before transplantation from donor or recipient. These receptors' antigens are unknown. The specimen was unstimulated CD4+ T cells sorted from spleen or lymph node cells, collected before intestinal transplant. These receptors were collected from a human donor who received an intestinal transplant.

This chain joins TRBV19 and TRBJ1-2, with D tentatively TRBD1 (6 bases). Germline-derived CDR1 and CDR2 are LNHDA and SQIVND (reference sequence). V was shortened by 4 bases and J by 0 bases, with 12 bases between the two germline ends. The CDR3 runs 15 residues. DNA of the CDR3: TGTGCCAGTAGTAAGACAGGAAATACTAACTATGGCTACACCTTC. Its translation: CASSKTGNTNYGYTF.

V is TRBV7-2 and J is TRBJ2-1; 9 bases match TRBD2. The CDR3 spans 16 residues. Trimming cost V 0 bases and J 5 bases; bases outside gene matches: 5. Germline CDR1 and CDR2: SGHTA and FQGNSA. CDR3 sequence: CASSLALAGGHNEQFF. Written as DNA, the CDR3 is TGTGCCAGCAGCTTAGCGCTTGCGGGGGGGCACAATGAGCAGTTCTTC.

The chain joins TRBV7-2 to TRBJ2-5, with 10 bases aligning to TRBD1. Germline V gene data show CDR1 as SGHTA and CDR2 as FQGNSA. Unmatched junction bases numbered 11, after V lost 5 bases and J lost 5 bases. This CDR3 is 16 amino acids long. The CDR3 DNA sequence: TGTGCCAGCAGCGTGTTTGCGACAGGGGGCATTGAGACCCAGTACTTC. Amino acid sequence: CASSVFATGGIETQYF.

This chain links TRBV11-2 with TRBJ1-1; D gene ambiguous. Germline V lookup: CDR1 SGHAT, CDR2 FQNNGV. V dropped 1 base and J dropped 0 bases, with 9 bases sitting between them. This CDR3 comprises 15 residues. In nucleotides, the CDR3 is TGTGCCAGCAGCTTAGGCCCACAGATGAACACTGAAGCTTTCTTT. Translated, it gives CASSLGPQMNTEAFF.

The chain has TRBV2 and TRBJ2-7; 10 positions match TRBD1. Germline loops: CDR1 SNHLY, CDR2 FYNNEI. Trimming removed 6 bases from V and 5 bases from J; junction bases left unmatched: 10. The length of the CDR3 is 15 residues. The CDR3 sequence: CASSRNRDRGNEQYF. CDR3 DNA sequence: TGTGCCAGCAGCCGAAACCGGGACAGGGGAAACGAGCAGTACTTC.

The J gene is TRBJ2-5, the V gene TRBV6-1; a weak D match, TRBD2 (5 bases). The CDR3 has 13 amino acids. CDR1 and CDR2 from the germline V gene are MNHNS and SASEGT. V gave up 5 bases and J gave up 5 bases, with 12 bases separating them. The chain's CDR3 is CASSSGVGETQYF. The CDR3 nucleotides are TGTGCCAGCAGTTCCGGGGTGGGGGAGACCCAGTACTTC.

This clone was seen just once. This chain connects TRBV19 to TRBJ2-3; no firm D call. This CDR3 has 14 amino acids. Deletions cut 5 bases from V and 1 base from J, with 10 bases between. Germline V CDR1 and CDR2: LNHDA, SQIVND (reference sequence). The CDR3 reads CASSVTGGTDTQYF. DNA for the CDR3: TGTGCCAGTAGTGTTACTGGAGGCACAGATACGCAGTATTTT.

The chain has TRBV5-6 and TRBJ2-7; 15 bases are a match to TRBD2. The CDR3 is made up of 18 amino acids. Looked up from germline, CDR1 is SGHDT and CDR2 is YYEEEE. The trim removed 4 bases at V and 2 bases at J, leaving 10 bases unmatched. The CDR3 bases are TGTGCCAGCAGCGCTCGAGGACTAGCGGGGGGGCCGACCTACGAGCAGTACTTC. This codes for CASSARGLAGGPTYEQYF. Filled out from reference TRBV5-6 and TRBJ2-7, the complete variable domain reads DAGVTQSPTHLIKTRGQQVTLRCSPKSGHDTVSWYQQALGQGPQFIFQYYEEEERQRGNFPDRFSGHQFPNYSSELNVNALLLGDSALYLCASSARGLAGGPTYEQYFGPGTRLTVT.

V gene TRBV27 combines with J gene TRBJ2-3, with D possibly TRBD2 on 6 matching bases. The CDR3 contains 13 residues. V was trimmed by 2 bases and J by 14 bases, leaving 17 bases between them. Germline CDR1 is MNHEY and CDR2 is SMNVEV (reference sequence). The chain's CDR3 is CASSLATGTYRYF. The CDR3 DNA is TGTGCCAGCAGTTTAGCGACCGGGACTTACAGGTATTTT.

V is TRBV23-1 and J is TRBJ2-7; D is possibly TRBD1 (6 bases). TRBV23-1 is an open reading frame whose function is uncertain. Between the trimmed V and J ends, which lost 3 bases and 4 bases, there was a span of 13 bases. This CDR3 is built from 14 residues. CDR3 sequence: CASSQRDTVYEQYF. The CDR3 DNA is TGCGCCAGCAGTCAGAGGGACACCGTATACGAGCAGTACTTC.

J is TRBJ1-1 and V is TRBV6-5; the D is unclear. The germline V gene has CDR1 MNHEY and CDR2 SVGAGI. V lost 4 bases and J 2 bases, leaving 8 bases between the germline ends. The CDR3 has 13 amino acids. CDR3 region: CASSFVLNTEAFF. DNA for the CDR3: TGTGCCAGCAGTTTTGTCCTTAACACTGAAGCTTTCTTT.

This CDR3 is CAWSRDRVNSPLHF. CDR3 nucleotide sequence: TGTGCCTGGAGCCGGGACAGGGTTAATTCACCCCTCCACTTT. The chain links TRBV30 to TRBJ1-6, with 9 bases identical to TRBD1. After removal of 3 bases from V and 6 bases from J, the junction contained 3 bases not matched to a gene. This CDR3 region has 14 residues. Germline V gene sequence: CDR1 GTSNPN, CDR2 SVGIG (reference sequence).

The genes are TRBV7-9 and TRBJ2-3, with TRBD2 identical over 13 bases. Germline CDR1 SEHNR, CDR2 FQNEAQ (reference sequence). V shed 5 bases, J shed 9 bases, and the junction held 8 bases outside the gene matches. The CDR3 is 15 residues long. In nucleotides, the CDR3 is TGTGCCAGCAGCCTAACTAGCGGGGGGGCGGGCACGCAGTATTTT. This codes for CASSLTSGGAGTQYF.

The genes are TRBV29-1 and TRBJ2-3, with TRBD2 matching over 9 bases. Looked up from germline, CDR1 is SQVTM and CDR2 is ANQGSEA. The J segment lost 0 bases and the V segment lost 7 bases, leaving 5 bases of the junction unmatched. This CDR3 has 14 amino acids. The CDR3 region is CSATAGGSTDTQYF. The CDR3 DNA reads TGCAGCGCGACCGCGGGGGGGAGCACAGATACGCAGTATTTT.

The rearrangement uses TRBV21-1 and TRBJ1-1; the table's D call, TRBD1, has no DNA check behind it. TRBV21-1 is tagged as a pseudogene. This CDR3 comprises 15 residues. The CDR3 nucleotides read TGTGCCAGCAGCAAAACCCAGGCTTGGAACACTGAAGCTTTCTTT. This sequence encodes CASSKTQAWNTEAFF.

V usage is TRBV5-6 and J usage is TRBJ1-4; 9 nucleotides line up with TRBD1. The germline V gene encodes CDR1 SGHDT and CDR2 YYEEEE. V lost 4 bases to trimming and J lost 8 bases; unmatched junction nucleotides: 3. CDR3 length: 13 residues. The CDR3 region has the DNA TGTGCCAGCAGCCCGGGACAGGGAGAAAAACTGTTTTTT. Translation gives CASSPGQGEKLFF.

The CDR3 DNA reads TGTGCCAGCAGCTTAGTGGGGCGTGGAGGGTGGGGAGAGACCCAGTACTTC. Translation: CASSLVGRGGWGETQYF. The chain joins TRBV7-2 to TRBJ2-5; TRBD2 is a possible D gene (6 bases). V was shortened by 1 base and J by 4 bases, with 19 bases between the two germline ends. This CDR3 is built from 17 residues. Per germline, CDR1 SGHTA and CDR2 FQGNSA.

The chain employs TRBV18 and TRBJ2-5; the match to TRBD1 covers 7 bases. V trimming: 5 bases; J trimming: 2 bases; junction bases outside the gene matches: 2. The CDR3 spans 13 residues. The germline V gene has CDR1 KGHSH and CDR2 LQKENI. CDR3 residues: CASSDRAQETQYF. The DNA for the CDR3 is TGTGCCAGCTCAGACAGGGCTCAAGAGACCCAGTACTTC.

Only a few counts were recorded for this clone. This chain connects TRBV6-1 to TRBJ2-7, with D perhaps TRBD2 (7 bases). The CDR3 contains 15 residues. V dropped 10 bases and J dropped 7 bases, with 26 bases sitting between them. Germline CDR1 MNHNS, CDR2 SASEGT. CDR3 amino acids: CAIRSGDQGTREQYF. The CDR3 nucleotides are TGTGCCATCCGAAGCGGGGACCAGGGGACGAGGGAGCAGTACTTC.

The chain couples TRBV14 to TRBJ1-1, with TRBD1 identical over 9 bases. The junction had 7 bases not matched to a gene; V was cut back by 4 bases and J by 4 bases. The CDR3 is made up of 15 amino acids. Germline lookup yields CDR1 SGHDN and CDR2 FVKESK. The CDR3, as DNA: TGTGCCAGCAGCCTGCCTCGGACAGGGGTCACTGAAGCTTTCTTT. As protein: CASSLPRTGVTEAFF.

There are a few counts of this clone. This sequence joins TRBV2 and TRBJ1-1, with TRBD1 matching 8 bases. The germline gives CDR1 SNHLY, CDR2 FYNNEI. The junction had 10 bases not matched to a gene; V was cut back by 4 bases and J by 0 bases. CDR3 length equals 17 residues. In nucleotides, the CDR3 is TGTGCCAGCAGTGCCTTAGTGCCAGGGGGCCTGAACACTGAAGCTTTCTTT. Translating it yields CASSALVPGGLNTEAFF.

The chain links TRBV29-1 to TRBJ2-7, with 7 nucleotides matching TRBD1. Germline values: CDR1 SQVTM, CDR2 ANQGSEA. The CDR3 runs to 11 residues. The ends lost 8 bases at V and 3 bases at J; junction bases unmatched: 4. CDR3 nucleotide sequence: TGCAGCTTTCGGACAGGCTACGAGCAGTACTTC. This codes for CSFRTGYEQYF.

V usage is TRBV9 and J usage is TRBJ1-2; D is uncertain. The CDR3 has 12 residues. Trimming removed 3 bases from V and 1 base from J, with 4 bases in between. CDR1 is SGDLS, CDR2 YYNGEE, per germline. CDR3 sequence reads: CASSADNYGYTF. In nucleotides, the CDR3 is TGTGCCAGCAGCGCAGATAACTATGGCTACACCTTC.

The V call is TRBV19, the J call TRBJ1-5; 8 positions match TRBD1. Germline V lookup: CDR1 LNHDA, CDR2 SQIVND (reference sequence). With V trimmed by 5 bases and J by 2 bases, 8 bases remained unmatched. The CDR3 is made up of 16 amino acids. The CDR3 DNA reads TGTGCCAGTAGTGCTAGGACAGGGACTGGCAATCAGCCCCAGCATTTT. Protein: CASSARTGTGNQPQHF.

V gene TRBV19 combines with J gene TRBJ1-5; D perhaps matches TRBD1 (6 bases). CDR1 is LNHDA and CDR2 is SQIVND in the germline V gene (reference sequence). The CDR3 extends over 13 amino acids. Trimming took off 6 bases at V and 15 bases at J, with 21 bases between the two ends. CDR3: CASSEIGTSPSHF. CDR3 nucleotides: TGTGCCAGTAGCGAGATAGGGACAAGTCCCTCGCATTTT.

The genes are TRBV9 and TRBJ2-3; no definite D call. Trimming shortened V by 0 bases and J by 4 bases, and 9 bases separated the two germline ends. In germline, CDR1 is SGDLS, CDR2 YYNGEE. The CDR3 sequence is 14 residues long. CDR3 residues: CASSVESVPDTQYF. In nucleotides, the CDR3 is TGTGCCAGCAGCGTAGAATCAGTTCCAGATACGCAGTATTTT. The variable domain in full, completed from reference TRBV9 and TRBJ2-3, reads DSGVTQTPKHLITATGQRVTLRCSPRSGDLSVYWYQQSLDQGLQFLIQYYNGEERAKGNILERFSAQQFPDLHSELNLSSLELGDSALYFCASSVESVPDTQYFGPGTRLTVL.

The chain employs TRBV7-9 and TRBJ1-1; 7 nucleotides line up with TRBD1. Looked up from germline, CDR1 is SEHNR and CDR2 is FQNEAQ (reference sequence). This CDR3 is 14 amino acids long. V was pared by 3 bases and J by 4 bases, with 5 bases of the junction left unmatched. The CDR3 protein is CASSLVQGSTEAFF. The CDR3 DNA reads TGTGCCAGCAGCTTGGTACAGGGGAGCACTGAAGCTTTCTTT.

The rearrangement links TRBV6-6 to TRBJ1-1, with D perhaps TRBD1 (5 bases). Germline V gene data show CDR1 as MNHNY and CDR2 as SVGAGI (reference sequence). The CDR3 length is 15 residues. Trimming left V 2 bases short and J 0 bases short, with 10 bases between. The CDR3 reads CASSYRQTVNTEAFF. DNA for the CDR3: TGTGCCAGCAGTTACCGACAGACAGTGAACACTGAAGCTTTCTTT.